This is a list of T cell receptor beta chains from one sample in a study of cytomegalovirus exposure and HLA in healthy donors. The table came from immunoSEQ multiplex PCR; TCRdb's copy has only in-frame clones and leaves some out. The sample consists of some 120,000 clones, around 60% of them appearing once. The sample was PBMCs. These receptors were taken from a woman in her thirties or forties in good health and CMV-seropositive. The CDR3 runs from the conserved cysteine through the conserved F or W. Fields, in order: V gene, J gene, CDR3 protein.

v_call: TRBV5-1; j_call: TRBJ2-5; cdr3_aa: CASSLLGQGGYF
v_call: TRBV10-2; j_call: TRBJ1-1; cdr3_aa: CASKTGGTEAFF
v_call: TRBV19; j_call: TRBJ2-6; cdr3_aa: CASSGTGLGVGANVLTF
v_call: TRBV2; j_call: TRBJ2-1; cdr3_aa: CASIITSGYNEQFF
v_call: TRBV7-2; j_call: TRBJ2-5; cdr3_aa: CASSLVGGSSGETQYF
v_call: TRBV9; j_call: TRBJ1-4; cdr3_aa: CASSVDGLWEKLFF
v_call: TRBV9; j_call: TRBJ2-1; cdr3_aa: CASSVRAGSSYNEQFF
v_call: TRBV11-3; j_call: TRBJ2-5; cdr3_aa: CASSATGVQETQYF
v_call: TRBV6-1; j_call: TRBJ2-7; cdr3_aa: CASTLSTTYEQYF
v_call: TRBV7-9; j_call: TRBJ2-7; cdr3_aa: CSSSLNRGKQSYEQYF
v_call: TRBV25-1; j_call: TRBJ2-1; cdr3_aa: CASSELQGRSSNEQFF
v_call: TRBV18; j_call: TRBJ2-3; cdr3_aa: CASSPTRQGASTDTQYF
v_call: TRBV4-3; j_call: TRBJ2-7; cdr3_aa: CASSQDGLQGTTGEQYF
v_call: TRBV19; j_call: TRBJ2-5; cdr3_aa: CASSPRVEETQYF
v_call: TRBV5-4; j_call: TRBJ2-6; cdr3_aa: CASEVIQGSDVLTF
v_call: TRBV7-9; j_call: TRBJ2-3; cdr3_aa: CANGRGRGSTDTQYF
v_call: TRBV4-1; j_call: TRBJ1-5; cdr3_aa: CASSLGQVNQPQHF
v_call: TRBV6-5; j_call: TRBJ2-7; cdr3_aa: CASTKRGEQYF
v_call: TRBV2; j_call: TRBJ2-1; cdr3_aa: CASIGPRVGNNEQFF
v_call: TRBV28; j_call: TRBJ2-4; cdr3_aa: CASSSLWRGGSKNIQYF
v_call: TRBV27; j_call: TRBJ1-2; cdr3_aa: CASSLGAGSNYGYTF
v_call: TRBV19; j_call: TRBJ1-1; cdr3_aa: CASSELGDTEAFF
v_call: TRBV11-2; j_call: TRBJ2-5; cdr3_aa: CASSLAGGGETQYF
v_call: TRBV7-2; j_call: TRBJ2-5; cdr3_aa: CASSNNPRSEQYF
v_call: TRBV2; j_call: TRBJ2-1; cdr3_aa: CASRVSGSPGLGEQFF
v_call: TRBV4-1; j_call: TRBJ2-7; cdr3_aa: CASSQVFLAGAGEQYF
v_call: TRBV7-2; j_call: TRBJ2-1; cdr3_aa: CASSLGGRQNNEQFF
v_call: TRBV6-6; j_call: TRBJ2-7; cdr3_aa: CASSYGQLAGFYEQYF